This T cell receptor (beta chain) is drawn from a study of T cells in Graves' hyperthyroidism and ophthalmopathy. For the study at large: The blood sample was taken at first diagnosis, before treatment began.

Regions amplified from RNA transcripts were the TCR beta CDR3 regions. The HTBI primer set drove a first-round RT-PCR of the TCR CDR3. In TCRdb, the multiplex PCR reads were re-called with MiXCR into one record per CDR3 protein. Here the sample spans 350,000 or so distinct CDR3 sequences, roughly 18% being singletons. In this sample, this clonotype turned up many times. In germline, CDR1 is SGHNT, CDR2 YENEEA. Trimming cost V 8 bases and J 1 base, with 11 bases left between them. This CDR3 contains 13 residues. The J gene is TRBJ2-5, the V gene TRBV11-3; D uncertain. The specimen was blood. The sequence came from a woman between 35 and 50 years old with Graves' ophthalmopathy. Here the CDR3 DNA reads TGTGCCAGCTCAGGCAGCTTCCAAGAGACCCAGTACTTC. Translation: CASSGSFQETQYF. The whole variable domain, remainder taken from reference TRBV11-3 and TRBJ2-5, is EAGVVQSPRYKIIEKKQPVAFWCNPISGHNTLYWYLQNLGQGPELLIRYENEEAVDDSQLPKDRFSAERLKGVDSTLKIQPAELGDSAVYLCASSGSFQETQYFGPGTRLLVL.